This T cell receptor (beta chain) is drawn from a study of tumor-infiltrating lymphocytes in oesophageal squamous cell carcinoma. Per germline, CDR1 KGHDR and CDR2 SFDVKD. The CDR3 runs 16 residues. TCRdb used MiXCR to reprocess the PCR reads, holding one entry per CDR3 protein. The table shows some 20,000 distinct CDR3 sequences, with 40% to 55% occurring only once. The sequence was obtained from a female donor with esophageal squamous cell carcinoma. The rearrangement uses TRBV24-1 and TRBJ2-7, with a possible D match to TRBD2 (6 bases). The J call may be faulty, since TRBJ2-1 better matches the DNA end. Sequencing was carried out using normal esophageal tissue next to the tumor. The CDR3: CATSDFHAGSYNEQFF. The CDR3 nucleotides read TGTGCCACCAGTGACTTTCACGCGGGGTCCTACAATGAGCAGTTCTTC.